These 3 T cell receptor beta chains came from one sample sequenced in a study of response to subunit inactivated influenza vaccine. TCRdb independently ran MiXCR on the RT-PCR reads; one entry per CDR3 protein. This sample yields roughly 160,000 distinct CDR3 sequences, of which 9.5% to 13% are seen a single time; roughly 12% belongs to the top ten. Sequenced here: non-naive T cells sorted from PBMCs, sampled more than 35 days after vaccination. The receptors come from a man aged 50-59 years who received an inactivated influenza vaccine.

This clonotype was detected many times. The chain combines TRBV12-3 or TRBV12-4 with TRBJ2-7; the D gene could be TRBD1 or TRBD2 (5 bases each). This CDR3 comprises 16 residues. Trimming took off 7 bases at V and 0 bases at J, with 19 bases between the two ends. DNA for the CDR3: TGTGCCAGCAACGTTAGGGGATATGGGAGCTCCTACGAGCAGTACTTC. As protein: CASNVRGYGSSYEQYF.

The chain employs TRBV4-2 and TRBJ2-1; 12 bases agree with TRBD2. Germline-derived CDR1 and CDR2 are LGHNA and YNFKEQ. The CDR3 has 15 residues. J lost 8 bases, V lost 3 bases, and 5 bases had no gene match. CDR3 in DNA: TGTGCCAGCAGCCAGGCTAGCGGGGGGGCCTATGAGCAGTTCTTC. Its protein product is CASSQASGGAYEQFF.

This rearrangement joins TRBV20-1 to TRBJ1-1; 12 positions match TRBD1. Germline loops: CDR1 DFQATT, CDR2 SNEGSKA (reference sequence). With V trimmed by 3 bases and J by 3 bases, 17 bases remained unmatched. The CDR3 covers 19 residues. Written as DNA, the CDR3 is TGCAGTGCTAGTTCCCGGGACAGGGGGCGGTATTCTTCCTACACTGAAGCTTTCTTT. Translated, it gives CSASSRDRGRYSSYTEAFF.